This is a list of T cell receptor beta chains from one sample in a study of T cells after yellow fever vaccination. Each CDR3 protein is one row after TCRdb ran MiXCR on the 5' RACE reads. The sample yields more than 350,000 distinct CDR3 sequences, around a tenth seen once. The sequenced sample was PBMCs, obtained on the day of the first yellow fever vaccination. These receptors all come from a man aged 18-30 years who received the YFV17D yellow fever vaccine. Both conserved end residues are part of each CDR3. A D gene is named only where the DNA matches it firmly. The size entry is marked missing in some rows and otherwise reads once, few, many or a size class.

size: -
V: TRBV6-1
J: TRBJ1-6
length: 11
D: -
DNA: TGTGCCAGCATGAGGAATTCACCCCTCCACTTT
CDR3: CASMRNSPLHF

size: few
V: TRBV5-1
J: TRBJ2-1
length: 16
D: TRBD2
DNA: TGCGCCAGCAGCTTGGTAGCGGGGGACCTTTACAATGAGCAGTTCTTC
CDR3: CASSLVAGDLYNEQFF

size: -
V: TRBV5-1
J: TRBJ1-1
length: 15
D: -
DNA: TGCGCCAGCAGCGCGAGAAGGGGGGGGGACACTGAAGCTTTCTTT
CDR3: CASSARRGGDTEAFF

size: few
V: TRBV18
J: TRBJ2-1
length: 15
D: TRBD2
DNA: TGTGCCAGCTCACCTACCAGAGCGGGGGTCAATGAGCAGTTCTTC
CDR3: CASSPTRAGVNEQFF

size: few
V: TRBV28
J: TRBJ2-2
length: 15
D: -
DNA: TGTGCCAGCAGTTTATTTGCCGGGAACACCGGGGAGCTGTTTTTT
CDR3: CASSLFAGNTGELFF

size: -
V: TRBV12-3/TRBV12-4
J: TRBJ1-5
length: 15
D: TRBD1
DNA: TGTGCCAGCAGTTTAGCGCTAGGGGGCAAGCAGCCCCAGCATTTT
CDR3: CASSLALGGKQPQHF

size: -
V: TRBV7-2
J: TRBJ2-3
length: 17
D: TRBD1
DNA: TGTGCCAGCACCTGGGGCTCTCGTGACAGGGGGAGGCATACGGAGTATTTT
CDR3: CASTWGSRDRGRHTEYF

size: -
V: TRBV30
J: TRBJ2-5
length: 13
D: TRBD1
DNA: TGTGCCTGGAGAGGGACAGGGGTAGAGACCCAGTACTTC
CDR3: CAWRGTGVETQYF

size: few
V: TRBV7-9
J: TRBJ2-3
length: 15
D: -
DNA: TGTGCCAGCAGCTTAGGGGTCAGAAGCACAGATACGCAGTATTTT
CDR3: CASSLGVRSTDTQYF

size: few
V: TRBV9
J: TRBJ2-1
length: 13
D: -
DNA: TGTGCCAGCAGCGTAGGGAGACACAATGAGCAGTTCTTC
CDR3: CASSVGRHNEQFF

size: few
V: TRBV27
J: TRBJ1-2
length: 13
D: -
DNA: TGTGCCAGCAGTTTTAGAGTCCCTTGGGGCTACACCTTC
CDR3: CASSFRVPWGYTF

size: few
V: TRBV5-1
J: TRBJ2-7
length: 16
D: -
DNA: TGCGCCAGCAGCTTGGGTGAGACAGTCCGCTCCTACGAGCAGTACTTC
CDR3: CASSLGETVRSYEQYF

size: few
V: TRBV28
J: TRBJ1-1
length: 15
D: TRBD1
DNA: TGTGCCAGCAGTTCCGAGGGGGCGCGTAACACTGAAGCTTTCTTT
CDR3: CASSSEGARNTEAFF

size: -
V: TRBV29-1
J: TRBJ2-5
length: 12
D: -
DNA: TGCAGCGTTAACAGGGTCGGAGAGACCCAGTACTTC
CDR3: CSVNRVGETQYF

size: few
V: TRBV11-2
J: TRBJ2-3
length: 16
D: -
DNA: TGTGCCAGCAGCTTAGTAGGTAATCCTAGCACAGATACGCAGTATTTT
CDR3: CASSLVGNPSTDTQYF

size: -
V: TRBV12-3/TRBV12-4
J: TRBJ2-1
length: 13
D: -
DNA: TGTGCCAGCACCAAAGGGGTCAGTCGCGAGCAGTTCTTC
CDR3: CASTKGVSREQFF

size: few
V: TRBV5-1
J: TRBJ1-1
length: 16
D: -
DNA: TGCGCCAGCAGCTTGGCTGGGGAATCGATGAACACTGAAGCTTTCTTT
CDR3: CASSLAGESMNTEAFF

size: -
V: TRBV6-6
J: TRBJ2-1
length: 13
D: -
DNA: TGTGCCAGCAGTGTGGGACTTTTGGGGGAGCAGTTCTTC
CDR3: CASSVGLLGEQFF

size: -
V: TRBV24-1
J: TRBJ2-1
length: 16
D: -
DNA: TGTGCCACCAGTGATGCTACTAGGGGCTCCTACAATGAGCAGTTCTTC
CDR3: CATSDATRGSYNEQFF

size: -
V: TRBV7-2
J: TRBJ1-6
length: 13
D: -
DNA: TGTGCCAGCAGCTTAGGACGGGAGGAACCCCTCCACTTT
CDR3: CASSLGREEPLHF

size: few
V: TRBV2
J: TRBJ1-1
length: 13
D: -
DNA: TGTGCCAGCAGTGGTATAAGGAACACTGAAGCTTTCTTT
CDR3: CASSGIRNTEAFF

size: once
V: TRBV19
J: TRBJ1-5
length: 13
D: -
DNA: TGTGCCAGTAGTACCCACAGAATTCAGCCCCAGCATTTT
CDR3: CASSTHRIQPQHF

size: -
V: TRBV7-2
J: TRBJ1-3
length: 16
D: -
DNA: TGTGCCAGCAGCTTAATGCCCGTTTTCTCTGGAAACACCATATATTTT
CDR3: CASSLMPVFSGNTIYF

size: -
V: TRBV4-1
J: TRBJ1-2
length: 15
D: TRBD1
DNA: TGCGCCAGCAGCCAAAACAGGGGGACCCTCTATGGCTACACCTTC
CDR3: CASSQNRGTLYGYTF

size: -
V: TRBV20-1
J: TRBJ2-5
length: 14
D: -
DNA: TGCAGTGCTAGAGTGGGGGCAGCCTTGGAGACCCAGTACTTC
CDR3: CSARVGAALETQYF

size: few
V: TRBV12-3/TRBV12-4
J: TRBJ2-2
length: 18
D: TRBD2
DNA: TGTGCCAGCAGCTCCCCGGGGGGAGAGCGGGGGATGACCGGGGAGCTGTTTTTT
CDR3: CASSSPGGERGMTGELFF

size: few
V: TRBV7-9
J: TRBJ2-1
length: 14
D: -
DNA: TGTGCCAGCAGCTTAGAGTTTCCCGCGGGTGAGCAGTTCTTC
CDR3: CASSLEFPAGEQFF

size: many
V: TRBV7-9
J: TRBJ1-4
length: 15
D: -
DNA: TGTGCCAGCCACGTAGGGGGTACAGCTAATGAAAAACTGTTTTTT
CDR3: CASHVGGTANEKLFF

size: -
V: TRBV5-1
J: TRBJ2-5
length: 14
D: -
DNA: TGCGCCAGCAGCTTCTCCCCGGTAGTAGAGACCCAGTACTTC
CDR3: CASSFSPVVETQYF

size: few
V: TRBV25-1
J: TRBJ2-2
length: 15
D: -
DNA: TGTGCCAGCAGTGAATTATGGGGGCCGACCGGGGAGCTGTTTTTT
CDR3: CASSELWGPTGELFF

size: many
V: TRBV5-1
J: TRBJ2-5
length: 14
D: -
DNA: TGCGCCAGCGCAGAACAGGGAGACCAAGAGACCCAGTACTTC
CDR3: CASAEQGDQETQYF

size: -
V: TRBV28
J: TRBJ2-3
length: 14
D: -
DNA: TGTGCCAGCAGTCCCAGCCACTCAGCCGATACGCAGTATTTT
CDR3: CASSPSHSADTQYF

size: many
V: TRBV12-3/TRBV12-4
J: TRBJ1-1
length: 13
D: -
DNA: TGTGCCAGCAGTTTCCGTCCCGTTGACGGAGCTTTCTTT
CDR3: CASSFRPVDGAFF

size: -
V: TRBV6-2/TRBV6-3
J: TRBJ1-2
length: 10
D: -
DNA: TGTGCCAGCAGACGTAATGGCTACACCTTC
CDR3: CASRRNGYTF

size: -
V: TRBV20-1
J: TRBJ2-1
length: 13
D: -
DNA: TGCAGTGCTCCTCTAAGGGTGGACAATGAGCAGTTCTTC
CDR3: CSAPLRVDNEQFF

size: few
V: TRBV6-1
J: TRBJ1-2
length: 13
D: -
DNA: TGTGCCAGCAGCCCCAACCCGAACTATGGCTACACCTTC
CDR3: CASSPNPNYGYTF

size: -
V: TRBV12-3/TRBV12-4
J: TRBJ2-3
length: 14
D: -
DNA: TGTGCCAGCAGTTCTTTGGGGCGGGCAGATACGCAGTATTTT
CDR3: CASSSLGRADTQYF

size: -
V: TRBV7-3
J: TRBJ2-6
length: 18
D: -
DNA: TGTGCCAGCAGCTTAATGTCAGGGAGGTTTACTGGGGCCAACGTCCTGACTTTC
CDR3: CASSLMSGRFTGANVLTF

size: few
V: TRBV7-2
J: TRBJ2-3
length: 17
D: TRBD2
DNA: TGTGCCAGCTACGGCGGGGGGGCTAGCGGGTCTTTGGATACGCAGTATTTT
CDR3: CASYGGGASGSLDTQYF

size: few
V: TRBV6-5
J: TRBJ2-7
length: 16
D: TRBD2
DNA: TGTGCCAGCAGTTCCCTAGCGGGGGGGCGTGGCCACGAGCAGTACTTC
CDR3: CASSSLAGGRGHEQYF

size: many
V: TRBV20-1
J: TRBJ1-1
length: 15
D: -
DNA: TGCAGTGCTAGAGATCCGCAGGGTTCGTACACTGAAGCTTTCTTT
CDR3: CSARDPQGSYTEAFF

size: -
V: TRBV7-7
J: TRBJ1-1
length: 13
D: -
DNA: TGTGCCAGCAAGAGGGCGGGGGACACTGAAGCTTTCTTT
CDR3: CASKRAGDTEAFF

size: -
V: TRBV12-3/TRBV12-4
J: TRBJ2-7
length: 12
D: -
DNA: TGTGCCAGCAGACTCGGGATTTACGAGCAGTACTTC
CDR3: CASRLGIYEQYF

size: -
V: TRBV24-1
J: TRBJ2-2
length: 15
D: -
DNA: TGTGCCACCAGTTCGGGATTAGCGAACACCGGGGAGCTGTTTTTT
CDR3: CATSSGLANTGELFF

size: -
V: TRBV7-9
J: TRBJ2-1
length: 14
D: -
DNA: TGTGCCAGCAGCTTAGACCTGGTAAACAATGAGCAGTTCTTC
CDR3: CASSLDLVNNEQFF

size: -
V: TRBV4-3
J: TRBJ2-1
length: 13
D: -
DNA: TGCGCCAGCAGCCAAGATTCCAGGGCCGAGGAGTTCTTC
CDR3: CASSQDSRAEEFF

size: -
V: TRBV18
J: TRBJ2-7
length: 13
D: -
DNA: TGTGCCAGCTCACCACCAGGGGTCTACGAGCAGTACTTC
CDR3: CASSPPGVYEQYF

size: -
V: TRBV12-3/TRBV12-4
J: TRBJ2-1
length: 14
D: TRBD1
DNA: TGTGCCAGCAAGCGTGACAGGGTCTACAATGAGCAGTTCTTC
CDR3: CASKRDRVYNEQFF

size: many
V: TRBV12-3/TRBV12-4
J: TRBJ1-2
length: 14
D: -
DNA: TGTGCCAGCAGTTTAGATTTGGCTAACTATGGCTACACCTTC
CDR3: CASSLDLANYGYTF

size: -
V: TRBV4-3
J: TRBJ1-5
length: 15
D: -
DNA: TGCGCCAGCAGCCAAGTTTTAGGGACACATCAGCCCCAGCATTTT
CDR3: CASSQVLGTHQPQHF